This T cell receptor (beta chain) was retrieved from a study of brain T cells in children with intractable seizures. Study-wide points: Pre- and post-surgery blood differed in depth, so pre-surgery absences may be undersampling.

Time point specified: blood from clinic visit 5 months post-surgery; TSC patient then seizure free. The sequenced cases were selected for having the highest brain T cell transcript signatures. Pre-surgery treatment included at least one anti-epileptic drug. The J segment lost 11 bases and the V segment lost 6 bases, leaving 13 bases of the junction unmatched. This CDR3 has 14 amino acids. CDR1 and CDR2 from the germline V gene are SQVTM and ANQGSEA. Note on this clone: The antigen is not known.

Sequencing was performed with immunoSEQ multiplex PCR; in TCRdb, only in-frame clones are kept and a portion is missing. The data show a few hundred thousand clones, 93% seen once. This TCR was sampled from a boy under three years old with tuberous sclerosis and intractable seizures. The chain joins TRBV29-1 to TRBJ1-1, with TRBD1 identical over 12 bases. The input for sequencing was peripheral blood, taken roughly 5 months after surgery. The CDR3 loop reads CSVDHRDRGRVAFF. The CDR3 bases are TGCAGCGTAGACCACAGGGACAGGGGGCGGGTGGCTTTCTTT.